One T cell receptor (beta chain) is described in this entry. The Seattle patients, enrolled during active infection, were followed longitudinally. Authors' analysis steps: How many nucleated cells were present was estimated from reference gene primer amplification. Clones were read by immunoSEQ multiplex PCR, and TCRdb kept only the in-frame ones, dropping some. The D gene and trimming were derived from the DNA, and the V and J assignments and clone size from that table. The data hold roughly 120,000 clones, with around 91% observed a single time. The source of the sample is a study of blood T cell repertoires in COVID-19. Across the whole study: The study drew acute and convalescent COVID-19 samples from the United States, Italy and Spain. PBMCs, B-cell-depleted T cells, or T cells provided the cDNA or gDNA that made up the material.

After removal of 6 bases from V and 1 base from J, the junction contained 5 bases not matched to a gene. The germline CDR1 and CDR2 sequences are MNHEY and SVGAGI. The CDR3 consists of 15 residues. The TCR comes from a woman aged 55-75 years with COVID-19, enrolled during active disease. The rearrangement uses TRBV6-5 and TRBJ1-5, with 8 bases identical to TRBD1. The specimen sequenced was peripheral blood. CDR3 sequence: CASRGRTGSNQPQHF. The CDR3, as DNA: TGTGCCAGCAGGGGTAGGACAGGGAGCAATCAGCCCCAGCATTTT.